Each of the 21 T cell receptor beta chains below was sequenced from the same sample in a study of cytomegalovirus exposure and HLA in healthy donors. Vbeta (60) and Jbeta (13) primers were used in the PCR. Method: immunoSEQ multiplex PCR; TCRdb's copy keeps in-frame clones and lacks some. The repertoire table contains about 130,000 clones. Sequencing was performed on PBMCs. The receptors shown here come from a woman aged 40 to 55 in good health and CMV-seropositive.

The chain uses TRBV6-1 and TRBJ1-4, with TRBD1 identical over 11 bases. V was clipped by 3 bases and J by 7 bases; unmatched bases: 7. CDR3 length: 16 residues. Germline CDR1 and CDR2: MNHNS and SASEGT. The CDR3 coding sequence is TGTGCCAGCAGTGAGAGGACAGGGGGCTTTAGTGAAAAACTGTTTTTT. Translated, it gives CASSERTGGFSEKLFF.

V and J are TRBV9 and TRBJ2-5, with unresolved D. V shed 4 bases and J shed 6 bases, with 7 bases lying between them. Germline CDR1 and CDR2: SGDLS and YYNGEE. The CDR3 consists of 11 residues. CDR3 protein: CASSKSKTQYF. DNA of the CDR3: TGTGCCAGCAGCAAGTCTAAGACCCAGTACTTC.

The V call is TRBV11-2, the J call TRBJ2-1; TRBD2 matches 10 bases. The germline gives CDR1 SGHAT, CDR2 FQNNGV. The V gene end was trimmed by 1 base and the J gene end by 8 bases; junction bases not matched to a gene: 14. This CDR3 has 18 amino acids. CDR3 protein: CASSLAPLAGEGWHEQFF. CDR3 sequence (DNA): TGTGCCAGCAGCTTAGCACCTCTAGCGGGAGAGGGTTGGCATGAGCAGTTCTTC.

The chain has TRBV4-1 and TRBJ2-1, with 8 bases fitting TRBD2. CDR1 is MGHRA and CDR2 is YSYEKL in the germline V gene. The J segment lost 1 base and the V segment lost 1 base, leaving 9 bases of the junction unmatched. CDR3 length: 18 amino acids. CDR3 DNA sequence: TGCGCCAGCAGCCAAGTCAAAGCGGGAGTTGTGTCCTACAATGAGCAGTTCTTC. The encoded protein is CASSQVKAGVVSYNEQFF.

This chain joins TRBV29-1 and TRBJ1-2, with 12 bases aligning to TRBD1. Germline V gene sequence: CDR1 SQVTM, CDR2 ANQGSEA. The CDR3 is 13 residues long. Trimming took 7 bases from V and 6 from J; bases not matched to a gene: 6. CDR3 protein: CSGRGQGADGYTF. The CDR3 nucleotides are TGCAGCGGCCGGGGACAGGGGGCCGATGGCTACACCTTC. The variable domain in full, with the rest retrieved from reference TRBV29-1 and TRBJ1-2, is SAVISQKPSRDICQRGTSLTIQCQVDSQVTMMFWYRQQPGQSLTLIATANQGSEATYESGFVIDKFPISRPNLTFSTLTVSNMSPEDSSIYLCSGRGQGADGYTFGSGTRLTVV.

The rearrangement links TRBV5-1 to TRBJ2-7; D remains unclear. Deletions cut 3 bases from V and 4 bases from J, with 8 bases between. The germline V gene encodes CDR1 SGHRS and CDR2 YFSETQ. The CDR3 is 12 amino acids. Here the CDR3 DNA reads TGCGCCAGCAGCTCAACCCAGTACGAGCAGTACTTC. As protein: CASSSTQYEQYF.

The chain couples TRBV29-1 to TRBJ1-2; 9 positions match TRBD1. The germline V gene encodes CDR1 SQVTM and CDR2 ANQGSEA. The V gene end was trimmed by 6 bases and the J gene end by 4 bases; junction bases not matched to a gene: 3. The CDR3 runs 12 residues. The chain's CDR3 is CSVRQGGYGYTF. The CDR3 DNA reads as TGCAGCGTGCGACAGGGGGGCTATGGCTACACCTTC.

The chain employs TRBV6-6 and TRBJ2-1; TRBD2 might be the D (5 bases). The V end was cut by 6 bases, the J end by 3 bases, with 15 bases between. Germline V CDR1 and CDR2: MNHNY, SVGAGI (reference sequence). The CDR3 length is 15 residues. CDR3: CASSPTRTFYNEQFF. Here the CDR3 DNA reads TGTGCCAGCAGCCCGACCAGGACTTTCTACAATGAGCAGTTCTTC.

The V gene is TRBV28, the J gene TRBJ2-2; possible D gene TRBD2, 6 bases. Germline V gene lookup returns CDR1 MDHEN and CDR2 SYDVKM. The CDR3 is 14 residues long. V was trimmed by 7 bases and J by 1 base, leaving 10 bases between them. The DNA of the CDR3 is TGTGCCAGCATGGAGGGATTGAACACCGGGGAGCTGTTTTTT. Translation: CASMEGLNTGELFF. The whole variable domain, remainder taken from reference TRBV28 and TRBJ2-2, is DVKVTQSSRYLVKRTGEKVFLECVQDMDHENMFWYRQDPGLGLRLIYFSYDVKMKEKGDIPEGYSVSREKKERFSLILESASTNQTSMYLCASMEGLNTGELFFGEGSRLTVL.

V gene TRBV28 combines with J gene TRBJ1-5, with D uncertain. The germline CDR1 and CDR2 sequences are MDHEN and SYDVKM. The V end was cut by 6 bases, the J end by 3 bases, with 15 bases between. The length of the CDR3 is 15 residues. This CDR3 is CASSRRGAHNQPQHF. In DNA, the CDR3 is TGTGCCAGCAGCCGCCGCGGTGCCCACAATCAGCCCCAGCATTTT.

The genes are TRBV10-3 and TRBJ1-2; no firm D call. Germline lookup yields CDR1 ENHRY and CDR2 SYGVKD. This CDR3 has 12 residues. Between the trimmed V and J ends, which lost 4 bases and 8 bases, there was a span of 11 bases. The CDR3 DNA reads TGTGCCATCAGTGGCGGGGAGCGGGGCTACACCTTC. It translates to CAISGGERGYTF.

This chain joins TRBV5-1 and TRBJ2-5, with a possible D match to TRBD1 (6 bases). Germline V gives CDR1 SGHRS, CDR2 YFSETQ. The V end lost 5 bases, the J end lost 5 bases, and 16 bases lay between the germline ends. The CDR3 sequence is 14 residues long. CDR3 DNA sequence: TGCGCCAGCAGACCCGGACAGATTGTGGAGACCCAGTACTTC. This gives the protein CASRPGQIVETQYF.

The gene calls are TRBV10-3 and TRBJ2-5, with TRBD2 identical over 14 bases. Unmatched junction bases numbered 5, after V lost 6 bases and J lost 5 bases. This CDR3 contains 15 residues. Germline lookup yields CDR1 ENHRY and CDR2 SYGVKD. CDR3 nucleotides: TGTGCCATCAGAGGACTAGCGGGAGGCCGGGAGACCCAGTACTTC. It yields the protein CAIRGLAGGRETQYF.

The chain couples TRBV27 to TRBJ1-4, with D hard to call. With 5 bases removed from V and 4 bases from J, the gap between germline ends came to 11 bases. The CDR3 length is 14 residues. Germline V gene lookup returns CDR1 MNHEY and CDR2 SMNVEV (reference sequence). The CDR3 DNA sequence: TGTGCCAGCAGTAGCGGCGATGATAATGAAAAACTGTTTTTT. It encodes CASSSGDDNEKLFF.

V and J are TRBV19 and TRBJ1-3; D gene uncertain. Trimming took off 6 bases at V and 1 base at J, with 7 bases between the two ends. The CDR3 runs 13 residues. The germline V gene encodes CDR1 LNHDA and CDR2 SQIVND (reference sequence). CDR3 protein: CASSPGSGNTIYF. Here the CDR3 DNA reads TGTGCCAGTAGCCCCGGGTCTGGAAACACCATATATTTT.

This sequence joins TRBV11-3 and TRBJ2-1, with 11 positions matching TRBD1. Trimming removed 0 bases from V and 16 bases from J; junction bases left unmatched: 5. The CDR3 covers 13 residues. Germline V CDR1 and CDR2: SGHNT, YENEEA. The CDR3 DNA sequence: TGTGCCAGCAGCTTAGAAGGACAGGGGGCCGTATTCTTC. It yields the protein CASSLEGQGAVFF.

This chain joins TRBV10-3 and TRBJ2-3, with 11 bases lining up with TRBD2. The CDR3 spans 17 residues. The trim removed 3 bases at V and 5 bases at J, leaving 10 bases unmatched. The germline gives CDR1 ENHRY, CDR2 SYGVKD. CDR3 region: CAISEARLAGGGDTQYF. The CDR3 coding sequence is TGTGCCATCAGTGAAGCTCGGCTAGCGGGAGGAGGAGATACGCAGTATTTT.

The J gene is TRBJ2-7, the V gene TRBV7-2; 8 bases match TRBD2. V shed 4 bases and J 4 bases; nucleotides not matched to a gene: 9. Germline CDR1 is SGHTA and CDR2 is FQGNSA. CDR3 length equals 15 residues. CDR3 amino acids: CASSSPPSGSYEQYF. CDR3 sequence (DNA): TGTGCCAGCAGCTCCCCCCCCAGCGGGAGTTACGAGCAGTACTTC.

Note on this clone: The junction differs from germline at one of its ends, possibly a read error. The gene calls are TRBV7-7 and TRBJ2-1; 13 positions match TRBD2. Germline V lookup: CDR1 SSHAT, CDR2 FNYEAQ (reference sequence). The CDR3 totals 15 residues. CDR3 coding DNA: TGTGCTAGCAGCGTCGGACTAGCGGGAGTGGATGAGCAGTTCTTC. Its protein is CASSVGLAGVDEQFF.

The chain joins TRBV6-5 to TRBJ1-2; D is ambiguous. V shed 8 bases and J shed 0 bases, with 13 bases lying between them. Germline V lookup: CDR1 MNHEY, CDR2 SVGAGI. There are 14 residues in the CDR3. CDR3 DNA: TGTGCCAGCCCCCCTGTCAGATCTAACTATGGCTACACCTTC. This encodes CASPPVRSNYGYTF.

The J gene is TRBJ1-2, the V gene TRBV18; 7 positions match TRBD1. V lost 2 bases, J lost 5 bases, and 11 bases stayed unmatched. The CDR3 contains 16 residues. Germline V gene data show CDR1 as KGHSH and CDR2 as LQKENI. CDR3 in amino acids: CASSPAPRDSLYGYTF. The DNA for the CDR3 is TGTGCCAGCTCACCAGCGCCTCGGGACAGTTTATATGGCTACACCTTC.